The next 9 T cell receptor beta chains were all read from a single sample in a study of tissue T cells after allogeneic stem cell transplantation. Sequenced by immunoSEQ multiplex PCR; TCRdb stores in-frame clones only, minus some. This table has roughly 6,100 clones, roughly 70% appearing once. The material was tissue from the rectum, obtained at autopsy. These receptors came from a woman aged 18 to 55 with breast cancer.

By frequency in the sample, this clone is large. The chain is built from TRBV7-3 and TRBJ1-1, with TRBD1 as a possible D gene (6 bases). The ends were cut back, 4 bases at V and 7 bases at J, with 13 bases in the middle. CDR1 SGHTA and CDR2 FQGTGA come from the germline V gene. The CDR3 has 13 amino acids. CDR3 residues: CASSSLQGNEAFF. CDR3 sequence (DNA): TGTGCCAGCAGCTCTCTACAGGGAAATGAAGCTTTCTTT.

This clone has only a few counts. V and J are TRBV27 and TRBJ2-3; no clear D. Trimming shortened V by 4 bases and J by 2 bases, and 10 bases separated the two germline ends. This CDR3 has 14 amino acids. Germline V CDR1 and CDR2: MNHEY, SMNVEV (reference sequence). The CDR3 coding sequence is TGTGCCAGCAGTTGGTCCAGACTCACAGATACGCAGTATTTT. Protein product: CASSWSRLTDTQYF.

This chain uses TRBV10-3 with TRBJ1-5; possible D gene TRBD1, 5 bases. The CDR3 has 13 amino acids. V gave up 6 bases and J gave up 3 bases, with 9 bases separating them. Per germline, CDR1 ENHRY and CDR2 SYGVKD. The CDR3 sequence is CAISGQANQPQHF. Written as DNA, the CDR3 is TGTGCCATCAGCGGACAAGCCAATCAGCCCCAGCATTTT.

Here the CDR3 reads CASSLHFLGAHQPQHF. As DNA, the CDR3 is TGTGCCAGCAGCTTGCATTTTTTGGGGGCTCATCAGCCCCAGCATTTT. V gene TRBV7-3 combines with J gene TRBJ1-5; a possible D gene is TRBD1 (6 bases). Germline V gene lookup returns CDR1 SGHTA and CDR2 FQGTGA. The CDR3 is made up of 16 amino acids. The V and J ends lost 3 bases and 5 bases respectively, with 17 bases between them.

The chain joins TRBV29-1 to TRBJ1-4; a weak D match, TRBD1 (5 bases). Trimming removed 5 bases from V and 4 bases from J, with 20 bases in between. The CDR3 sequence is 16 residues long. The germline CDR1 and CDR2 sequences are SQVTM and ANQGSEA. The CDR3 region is CSVSQGGRTNNEKLFF. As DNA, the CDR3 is TGCAGCGTTTCGCAGGGTGGGCGGACGAATAATGAAAAACTGTTTTTT.

CDR3 sequence reads: CASKPTGLGTEAFF. The DNA of the CDR3 is TGTGCCAGCAAGCCTACAGGGCTTGGCACTGAAGCTTTCTTT. This chain uses TRBV2 with TRBJ1-1, with D possibly matching TRBD1 (6 bases). Germline lookup yields CDR1 SNHLY and CDR2 FYNNEI. The germline V and J ends were trimmed by 7 bases and 4 bases, with 16 bases remaining between them. CDR3 size: 14 residues.

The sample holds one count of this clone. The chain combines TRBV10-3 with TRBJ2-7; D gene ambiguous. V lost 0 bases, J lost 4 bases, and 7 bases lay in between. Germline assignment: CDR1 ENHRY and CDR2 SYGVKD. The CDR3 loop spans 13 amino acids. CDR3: CAISESPGYEQYF. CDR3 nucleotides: TGTGCCATCAGTGAGTCGCCGGGTTACGAGCAGTACTTC.

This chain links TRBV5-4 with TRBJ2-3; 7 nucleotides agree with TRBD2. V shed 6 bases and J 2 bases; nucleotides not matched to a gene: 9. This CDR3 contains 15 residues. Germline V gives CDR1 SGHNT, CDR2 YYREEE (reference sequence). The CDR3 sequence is CASTAGRASTDTQYF. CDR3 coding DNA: TGTGCCAGCACTGCTGGGAGGGCCTCCACAGATACGCAGTATTTT.

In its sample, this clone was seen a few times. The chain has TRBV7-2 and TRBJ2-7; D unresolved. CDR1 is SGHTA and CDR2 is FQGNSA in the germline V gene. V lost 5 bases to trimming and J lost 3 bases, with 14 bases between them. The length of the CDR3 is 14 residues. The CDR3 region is CASSDNREYYEQYF. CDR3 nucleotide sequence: TGTGCCAGCAGCGATAATAGAGAATACTACGAGCAGTACTTC.